This T cell receptor beta chain appears in the sequencing data of a study of radiotherapy plus CTLA-4 blockade in lung cancer. Treatment of patients with chemo-refractory metastatic non-small-cell lung cancer consisted of focal radiation plus CTLA-4 blockade with ipilimumab. Broader study findings: Response was reportedly best predicted by early blood T cell clone dynamics, with interferon-beta. Clones derived from tumor TCRs expanded in blood after radiotherapy plus ipilimumab.

About this clone itself: Its antigen remains unidentified.

This CDR3 comprises 15 residues. V lost 7 bases and J 5 bases, leaving 17 bases between the germline ends. Germline V CDR1 and CDR2: MNHNS, SASEGT. TCRdb keeps only in-frame clones here, not all; method: immunoSEQ multiplex PCR. The sample contains some 77,000 clones, approximately 86% of which appear only once. The sample consisted of peripheral blood, taken from a patient treated with radiotherapy plus ipilimumab. The gene calls are TRBV6-1 and TRBJ1-4; weak D call: TRBD1 (5 bases). This TCR came from a human donor with non-small cell lung cancer who had a partial response to radiotherapy plus ipilimumab. The chain's CDR3 is CASITTGGINEKLFF. CDR3 coding DNA: TGTGCCAGCATCACAACTGGGGGGATAAATGAAAAACTGTTTTTT.